This T cell receptor (beta chain) was obtained from a study of T-cell memory formation after mild COVID-19. The CDR3 is 15 residues long. In germline, CDR1 is MNHEY, CDR2 SMNVEV (reference sequence). The V segment lost 1 base and the J segment 8 bases; nucleotides outside the gene matches: 3. Employing constant-segment primers, 5'RACE generated TCR alpha and TCR beta cDNA libraries bearing sample barcodes and UMIs. TCRdb re-called the 5' RACE reads through MiXCR, storing one row per CDR3 protein. The sample has some 120,000 distinct CDR3 sequences, over 15% seen once; the top ten hold roughly 5%. Specimen: PBMCs or a T cell subset sorted from them (not recorded which). The TCR sequence derives from a man younger than 35 who had mild COVID-19 (a few samples of this study predate the infection). Cell type and time point are not known. The chain combines TRBV27 with TRBJ1-4, with 11 nucleotides matching TRBD1. The CDR3 DNA reads TGTGCCAGCAGTTTATGGACAGGGGGCGAGGAAAAACTGTTTTTT. Its translation is CASSLWTGGEEKLFF.